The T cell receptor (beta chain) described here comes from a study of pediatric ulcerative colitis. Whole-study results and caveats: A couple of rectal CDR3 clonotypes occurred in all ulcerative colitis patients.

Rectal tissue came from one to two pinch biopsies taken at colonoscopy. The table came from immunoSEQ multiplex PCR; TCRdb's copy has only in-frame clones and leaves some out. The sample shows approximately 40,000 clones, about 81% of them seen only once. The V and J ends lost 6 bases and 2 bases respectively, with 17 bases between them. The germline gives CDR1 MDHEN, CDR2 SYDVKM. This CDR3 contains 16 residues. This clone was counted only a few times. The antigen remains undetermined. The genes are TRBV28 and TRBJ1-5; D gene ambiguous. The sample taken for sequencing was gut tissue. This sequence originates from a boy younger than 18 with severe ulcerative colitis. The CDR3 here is CASSKDRPEGNQPQHF. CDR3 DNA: TGTGCCAGCAGCAAAGACCGACCAGAAGGCAATCAGCCCCAGCATTTT.